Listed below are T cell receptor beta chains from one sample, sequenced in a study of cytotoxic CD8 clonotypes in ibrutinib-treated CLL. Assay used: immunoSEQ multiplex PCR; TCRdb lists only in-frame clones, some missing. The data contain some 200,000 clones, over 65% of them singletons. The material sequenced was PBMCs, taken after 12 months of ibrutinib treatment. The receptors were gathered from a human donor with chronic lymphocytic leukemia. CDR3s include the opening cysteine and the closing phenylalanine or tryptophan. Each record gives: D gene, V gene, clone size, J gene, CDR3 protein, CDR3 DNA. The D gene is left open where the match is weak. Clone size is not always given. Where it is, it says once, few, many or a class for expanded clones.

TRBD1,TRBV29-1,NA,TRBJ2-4,CSVGPTGGTKNIQYF,TGCAGCGTTGGACCGACAGGGGGTACCAAAAACATTCAGTACTTC
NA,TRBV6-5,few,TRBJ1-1,CASSWGNTEAFF,TGTGCCAGCAGTTGGGGGAACACTGAAGCTTTCTTT
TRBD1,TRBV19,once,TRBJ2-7,CASIGQGADEQYF,TGTGCCAGTATTGGACAGGGGGCTGACGAGCAGTACTTC
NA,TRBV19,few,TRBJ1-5,CASSIGAELPQHF,TGTGCCAGTAGTATAGGGGCGGAACTGCCCCAGCATTTT
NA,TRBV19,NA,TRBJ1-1,CASRPRPRAFPLNTEAFF,TGTGCCAGTAGGCCAAGACCGCGCGCCTTCCCCCTGAACACTGAAGCTTTCTTT
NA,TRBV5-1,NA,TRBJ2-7,CASSRTTDYEQYF,TGCGCCAGCAGCAGGACAACGGACTACGAGCAGTACTTC
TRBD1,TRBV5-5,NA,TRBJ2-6,CASSATGTGASGANVLTF,TGTGCCAGCAGCGCCACCGGGACAGGGGCATCTGGGGCCAACGTCCTGACTTTC
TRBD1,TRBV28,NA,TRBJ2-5,CASSLWGQRDQETQYF,TGTGCCAGCAGTTTATGGGGACAGAGGGACCAAGAGACCCAGTACTTC
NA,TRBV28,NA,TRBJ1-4,CASSGGGVTNEKLFF,TGTGCCAGCAGCGGAGGAGGGGTAACTAATGAAAAACTGTTTTTT
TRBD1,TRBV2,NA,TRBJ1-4,CASRATGDHEKLFF,TGTGCCAGCAGAGCCACAGGGGATCATGAAAAACTGTTTTTT
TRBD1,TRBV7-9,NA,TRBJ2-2,CASSLPDRDTGELFF,TGTGCCAGCAGCTTACCGGACAGGGACACCGGGGAGCTGTTTTTT
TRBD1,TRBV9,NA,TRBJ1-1,CASSALSRGHTEAFF,TGTGCCAGCAGCGCCTTGAGCAGGGGGCACACTGAAGCTTTCTTT
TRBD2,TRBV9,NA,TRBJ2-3,CASSVVGTSGTDTQYF,TGTGCCAGCAGCGTAGTAGGGACTAGCGGTACAGATACGCAGTATTTT
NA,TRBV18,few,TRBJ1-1,CASSPRSQQGLNTEAFF,TGTGCCAGCTCACCACGATCTCAGCAGGGCCTGAACACTGAAGCTTTCTTT
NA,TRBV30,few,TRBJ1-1,CAWSSPAEMKNTEAFF,TGTGCCTGGAGTAGCCCGGCGGAGATGAAAAACACTGAAGCTTTCTTT
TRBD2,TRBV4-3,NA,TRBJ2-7,CASSQDGVAGEYEQYF,TGCGCCAGCAGCCAAGATGGGGTAGCGGGAGAGTACGAGCAGTACTTC
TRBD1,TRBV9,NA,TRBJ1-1,CASSPTGGTGRNTEAFF,TGTGCCAGCAGCCCGACCGGGGGGACAGGTAGGAACACTGAAGCTTTCTTT
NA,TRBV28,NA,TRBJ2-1,CASSSAVTSSYNEQFF,TGTGCCAGCAGTTCCGCGGTGACTAGCTCCTACAATGAGCAGTTCTTC
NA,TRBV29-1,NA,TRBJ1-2,CSVEGAGTNYGYTF,TGCAGCGTTGAAGGGGCAGGTACAAACTATGGCTACACCTTC
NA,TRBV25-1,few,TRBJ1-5,CASSEYARTQPQHF,TGTGCCAGCAGTGAATACGCTCGGACGCAGCCCCAGCATTTT
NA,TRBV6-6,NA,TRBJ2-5,CASSYGGRETQYF,TGTGCCAGCAGTTACGGGGGGAGGGAGACCCAGTACTTC
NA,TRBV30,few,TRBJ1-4,CAWRLGQFNEKLFF,TGTGCCTGGAGACTAGGACAGTTTAATGAAAAACTGTTTTTT
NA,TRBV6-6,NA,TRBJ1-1,CAHGGGSTEAFF,TGCGCCCACGGGGGGGGGAGCACTGAAGCTTTCTTT
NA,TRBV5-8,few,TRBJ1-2,CASSPLLWGGYGYTF,TGTGCCAGCAGCCCCCTCCTGTGGGGGGGCTATGGCTACACCTTC
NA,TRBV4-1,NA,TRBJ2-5,CASSQGRQETQYF,TGCGCCAGCAGCCAAGGCCGCCAAGAGACCCAGTACTTC
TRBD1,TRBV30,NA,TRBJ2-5,CAWSVVGGASETQYF,TGTGCCTGGAGTGTTGTAGGGGGCGCGTCAGAGACCCAGTACTTC
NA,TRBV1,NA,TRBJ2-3,CTSIGTPGEYF,TGCACCAGCATCGGGACTCCTGGGGAGTATTTT
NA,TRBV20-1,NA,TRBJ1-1,CSARGSEPAFF,TGCAGTGCTAGAGGTTCAGAGCCAGCTTTCTTT
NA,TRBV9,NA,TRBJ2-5,CASSVEMGRETQYF,TGTGCCAGCAGCGTAGAAATGGGACGGGAGACCCAGTACTTC
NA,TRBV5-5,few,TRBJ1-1,CASSANTEAFF,TGTGCCAGCAGCGCGAACACTGAAGCTTTCTTT
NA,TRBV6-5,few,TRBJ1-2,CASSLQGSPNYGYTF,TGTGCCAGCAGTTTGCAGGGATCCCCTAACTATGGCTACACCTTC
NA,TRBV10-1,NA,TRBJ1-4,CASSEWVTGGEKLFF,TGCGCCAGCAGTGAATGGGTGACGGGAGGTGAAAAACTGTTTTTT
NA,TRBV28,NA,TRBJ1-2,CASSLLSGSYGYTF,TGTGCCAGCAGTTTATTGTCGGGGAGCTATGGCTACACCTTC
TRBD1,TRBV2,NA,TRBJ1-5,CASSAGTVQNQPQHF,TGTGCCAGCAGCGCCGGGACAGTTCAAAATCAGCCCCAGCATTTT
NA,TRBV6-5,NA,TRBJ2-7,CASRAEAVYEQYF,TGTGCCAGCCGGGCGGAGGCAGTCTACGAGCAGTACTTC
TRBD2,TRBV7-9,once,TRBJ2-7,CASSPNLADEQYF,TGTGCCAGCAGCCCCAATCTAGCGGACGAGCAGTACTTC
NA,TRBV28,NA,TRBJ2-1,CASSRGTAPLAEQFF,TGTGCCAGCAGTCGCGGGACAGCCCCCCTTGCGGAGCAGTTCTTC
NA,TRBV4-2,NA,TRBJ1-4,CASSQDAWGGTNEKLFF,TGTGCCAGCAGCCAAGATGCATGGGGTGGGACTAATGAAAAACTGTTTTTT
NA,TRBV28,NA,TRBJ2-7,CASSFPLIVPYEQYF,TGTGCCAGCAGTTTCCCACTGATAGTACCCTACGAGCAGTACTTC
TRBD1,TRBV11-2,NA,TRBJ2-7,CASSPRNRGFDEQYF,TGTGCCAGCAGCCCAAGAAACAGGGGCTTCGACGAGCAGTACTTC
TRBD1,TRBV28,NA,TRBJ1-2,CASKGRGNYGYTF,TGTGCCAGCAAGGGCAGGGGGAACTATGGCTACACCTTC
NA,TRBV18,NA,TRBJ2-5,CASSPGLQETQYF,TGTGCCAGCTCACCGGGGCTTCAAGAGACCCAGTACTTC
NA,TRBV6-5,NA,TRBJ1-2,CASSYSGLAYGYTF,TGTGCCAGCAGTTACTCGGGACTTGCGTATGGCTACACCTTC
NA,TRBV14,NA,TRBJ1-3,CASSLIGSGNTIYF,TGTGCCAGCAGCCTGATCGGTTCTGGAAACACCATATATTTT
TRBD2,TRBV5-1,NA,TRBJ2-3,CASSSVPGLARPDTQYF,TGCGCCAGCAGCTCCGTACCGGGACTAGCCCGCCCAGATACGCAGTATTTT
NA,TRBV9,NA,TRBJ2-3,CASSVVSSGTDTQYF,TGTGCCAGCAGCGTAGTCTCTAGCGGCACAGATACGCAGTATTTT